Presented here are 10 T cell receptor beta chains from one specimen sequenced in a study of CD8 T cells in ankylosing spondylitis. In TCRdb, the 5' RACE reads were re-called with MiXCR into one record per CDR3 protein. The data hold 200,000 to 300,000 distinct CDR3 sequences, with more than 20% observed a single time. Source material: blood, either unsorted or a sorted T cell fraction (not recorded which). These receptors came from a male donor with ankylosing spondylitis or in good health (not recorded which).

The chain employs TRBV4-2 and TRBJ2-5; D is unresolved. Germline lookup yields CDR1 LGHNA and CDR2 YNFKEQ. V was clipped by 2 bases and J by 2 bases, with 9 bases between them. There are 14 residues in the CDR3. CDR3 residues: CASSQTKGQETQYF. CDR3 DNA sequence: TGTGCCAGCAGCCAAACAAAGGGACAAGAGACCCAGTACTTC.

As to this clonotype: Mismatch with germline at one junction end may stem from a read error. The gene calls are TRBV3-1 and TRBJ2-1; TRBD1 matches at 8 bases. The CDR3 totals 16 residues. The germline CDR1 and CDR2 sequences are LGHDT and YNNKEL (reference sequence). The DNA of the CDR3 is TGTGCCAGGAGCCAAGGGGGGACAGGTACCTACAATGAGCAGTTCTTC. Translating it yields CARSQGGTGTYNEQFF.

This clonotype was counted at least ten times. This sequence joins TRBV4-2 and TRBJ2-7; 12 positions agree with TRBD1. CDR1 LGHNA and CDR2 YNFKEQ come from the germline V gene. The J segment lost 1 base and the V segment lost 1 base, leaving 14 bases of the junction unmatched. The CDR3 length is 20 residues. CDR3: CASSQATGTGGARGSYEQYF. The CDR3 region has the DNA TGTGCCAGCAGCCAAGCCACCGGGACAGGGGGCGCGAGGGGGTCCTACGAGCAGTACTTC.

This clonotype was detected ten times or more. The chain uses TRBV20-1 and TRBJ1-2; a possible D gene is TRBD1 (5 bases). CDR1 and CDR2 from the germline V gene are DFQATT and SNEGSKA (reference sequence). This CDR3 comprises 15 residues. The germline V and J ends were trimmed by 3 bases and 7 bases, with 21 bases remaining between them. In DNA, the CDR3 is TGCAGTGCTAGGGTGGTCTCGGACAAAGGTTCTGGCTACACCTTC. This gives the protein CSARVVSDKGSGYTF.

This clonotype occurred many times. The gene calls are TRBV14 and TRBJ2-5; possibly TRBD1 or TRBD2 for D (5 bases each). The CDR3 runs 16 residues. Germline V gene lookup returns CDR1 SGHDN and CDR2 FVKESK. V was clipped by 4 bases and J by 2 bases, with 17 bases between them. CDR3 DNA sequence: TGTGCCAGCAGCCGGGGGTCGGGGCGAACACAAGAGACCCAGTACTTC. Translated, it gives CASSRGSGRTQETQYF.

This clonotype was counted at least ten times. The chain is built from TRBV12-3 or TRBV12-4 and TRBJ1-5; possibly TRBD1 for D (6 bases). The CDR3 sequence is 14 residues long. Trimming took 5 bases from V and 1 from J, leaving 9 bases between them. The CDR3 DNA reads as TGTGCCAGCAGTAGAGGGGGGAGCAATCAGCCCCAGCATTTT. This translates into CASSRGGSNQPQHF.

This clonotype was observed many times. This chain links TRBV24-1 with TRBJ2-1; the match to TRBD1 covers 7 bases. Trimming cost V 5 bases and J 4 bases; bases outside gene matches: 7. CDR1 and CDR2 from the germline V gene are KGHDR and SFDVKD. CDR3 length: 15 residues. CDR3 protein: CATSAGTAPYNEQFF. The CDR3 DNA reads TGTGCCACCAGTGCTGGGACAGCACCTTACAATGAGCAGTTCTTC.

This clonotype was seen many times. The CDR3 region is CASSYLGTKAYEQYF. CDR3 bases: TGTGCCAGCAGTTATCTAGGGACTAAAGCCTACGAGCAGTACTTC. The genes are TRBV6-5 and TRBJ2-7; 7 nucleotides match TRBD2. In germline, CDR1 is MNHEY, CDR2 SVGAGI. J gave up 2 bases and V 3 bases, and 7 bases lay outside the gene matches. CDR3 length: 15 residues.

The table lists this clonotype with a few counts. This chain links TRBV20-1 with TRBJ2-7, with 9 bases identical to TRBD1. V lost 6 bases, J lost 6 bases, and 9 bases stayed unmatched. The CDR3 totals 13 residues. Germline CDR1 and CDR2: DFQATT and SNEGSKA (reference sequence). The CDR3 loop is CSARTGDGLEQYF. Here the CDR3 DNA reads TGCAGTGCCAGGACAGGGGATGGGCTCGAGCAGTACTTC.

To note about this clonotype: Relative to the germline gene, one junction end is altered; a read error may explain this. The rearrangement joins TRBV20-1 to TRBJ2-2; TRBD1 agrees at 7 bases. The CDR3 is made up of 18 amino acids. CDR1 is DFQATT and CDR2 is SNEGSKA in the germline V gene (reference sequence). The CDR3 region has the DNA TGCAGTGCTAGAGGTAGATGGGGGCCCGACAGGGATACCGGGAAGCTGTTTTTT. Its protein is CSARGRWGPDRDTGKLFF.